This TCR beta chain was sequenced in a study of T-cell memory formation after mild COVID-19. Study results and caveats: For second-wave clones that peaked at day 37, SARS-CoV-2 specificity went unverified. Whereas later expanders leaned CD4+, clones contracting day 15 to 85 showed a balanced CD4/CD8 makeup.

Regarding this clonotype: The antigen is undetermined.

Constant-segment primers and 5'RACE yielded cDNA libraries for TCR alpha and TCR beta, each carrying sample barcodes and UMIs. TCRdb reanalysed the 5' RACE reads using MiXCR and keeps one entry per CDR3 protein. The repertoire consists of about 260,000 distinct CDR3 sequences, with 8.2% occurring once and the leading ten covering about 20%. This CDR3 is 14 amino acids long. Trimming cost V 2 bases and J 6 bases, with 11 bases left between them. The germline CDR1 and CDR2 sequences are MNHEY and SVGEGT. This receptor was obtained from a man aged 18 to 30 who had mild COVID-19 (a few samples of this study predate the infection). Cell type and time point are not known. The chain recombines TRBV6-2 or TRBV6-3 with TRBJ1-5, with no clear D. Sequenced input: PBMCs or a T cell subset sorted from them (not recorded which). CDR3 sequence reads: CASSYLGTSQPQHF. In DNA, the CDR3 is TGTGCCAGCAGTTACCTCGGTACGAGTCAGCCCCAGCATTTT.